These 18 T cell receptor beta chains share one sample of origin, sequenced in a study of T cells after yellow fever vaccination. One entry per CDR3 protein, called by TCRdb with MiXCR from the 5' RACE reads. The table shows under 500,000 distinct CDR3 sequences, with over 15% occurring only once. The source was PBMCs, collected before the yellow fever booster vaccination. Receptor source: a man between 18 and 35 years old who received the YFV17D yellow fever vaccine.

V gene TRBV6-5 combines with J gene TRBJ2-4; D assignment may be TRBD1 or TRBD2 (5 bases each). This CDR3 comprises 14 residues. Germline V gene sequence: CDR1 MNHEY, CDR2 SVGAGI. Between the trimmed V and J ends, which lost 3 bases and 9 bases, there was a span of 15 bases. This CDR3 reads CASSYQFRGGIQYF. CDR3 in DNA: TGTGCCAGCAGTTATCAATTCCGGGGCGGCATTCAGTACTTC.

This clonotype has only a few counts. The chain recombines TRBV5-1 with TRBJ2-1, with 9 positions matching TRBD1. Germline assignment: CDR1 SGHRS and CDR2 YFSETQ. The CDR3 sequence is 13 residues long. J gave up 6 bases and V 6 bases, and 4 bases lay outside the gene matches. CDR3 loop: CASKTGGGNEQFF. Here the CDR3 DNA reads TGCGCCAGCAAGACAGGGGGTGGCAATGAGCAGTTCTTC.

This clonotype was observed a few times. The J gene is TRBJ2-5, the V gene TRBV12-3 or TRBV12-4; 8 bases are a match to TRBD1. V lost 6 bases and J lost 0; bases outside the gene matches: 6. This CDR3 contains 15 residues. Here the CDR3 DNA reads TGTGCCAGCAGAATCCGGGACAGGTACCAAGAGACCCAGTACTTC. Its protein is CASRIRDRYQETQYF.

The table lists this clonotype with a few counts. V usage is TRBV6-2 or TRBV6-3 and J usage is TRBJ2-3, with D hard to call. The CDR3 sequence is 12 residues long. Germline V gene sequence: CDR1 MNHEY, CDR2 SVGEGT. V was clipped by 5 bases and J by 5 bases, with 8 bases between them. In DNA, the CDR3 is TGTGCCAGCAGTCTCCAGAGAGATACGCAGTATTTT. It codes for CASSLQRDTQYF.

This clonotype was seen more than once but under ten times. This chain uses TRBV7-2 with TRBJ2-1, with 10 bases matching TRBD2. The CDR3 consists of 17 residues. The germline gives CDR1 SGHTA, CDR2 FQGNSA. V shed 5 bases, J shed 4 bases, and the junction held 11 bases outside the gene matches. The CDR3, as DNA: TGTGCCAGCAGCCACCGCCGGCTAGCGGGGGCGTACAATGAGCAGTTCTTC. Protein product: CASSHRRLAGAYNEQFF.

The rearrangement joins TRBV5-1 to TRBJ2-3; D is unresolved. This CDR3 has 17 residues. The ends were cut back, 0 bases at V and 1 base at J, with 15 bases in the middle. Germline lookup yields CDR1 SGHRS and CDR2 YFSETQ. The CDR3 region is CASSLVVETRRTDTQYF. CDR3 DNA: TGCGCCAGCAGCTTGGTGGTAGAGACACGGCGCACAGATACGCAGTATTTT.

This sequence joins TRBV7-9 and TRBJ2-1; 8 bases are shared with TRBD1. Trimming took 7 bases from V and 9 from J; bases not matched to a gene: 5. The CDR3 has 12 amino acids. Germline CDR1 and CDR2: SEHNR and FQNEAQ (reference sequence). The CDR3 loop is CASTQGASEQFF. In nucleotides, the CDR3 is TGTGCCAGCACCCAGGGGGCAAGTGAGCAGTTCTTC.

This clonotype was counted between two and nine times. The chain employs TRBV29-1 and TRBJ2-4; 8 bases align to TRBD1. The germline gives CDR1 SQVTM, CDR2 ANQGSEA. With V trimmed by 4 bases and J by 6 bases, 2 bases remained unmatched. The CDR3 length is 12 residues. The CDR3 DNA is TGCAGCGTTGGAGGACAGGGAAACATTCAGTACTTC. It translates to CSVGGQGNIQYF.

This clonotype has at least ten counts. The chain carries TRBV4-3 and TRBJ2-4; TRBD2 agrees at 7 bases. This CDR3 is built from 16 residues. Germline values: CDR1 LGHNA, CDR2 YSLEER. Trimming at V came to 0 bases and at J to 8 bases, leaving 10 bases not matched to a gene. As DNA, the CDR3 is TGCGCCAGCAGCCAAGATCCCCTGGGACTAAGGGACATTCAGTACTTC. Translated, it gives CASSQDPLGLRDIQYF.

The V and J genes are TRBV12-3 or TRBV12-4 and TRBJ2-2, with D possibly matching TRBD1 (6 bases). Trimming shortened V by 4 bases and J by 2 bases, and 14 bases separated the two germline ends. The CDR3 extends over 16 amino acids. This chain's CDR3 is CASSYHPTGNTGELFF. CDR3 nucleotides: TGTGCCAGCAGTTACCACCCGACAGGTAACACCGGGGAGCTGTTTTTT.

There are a few counts of this clonotype. V gene TRBV5-4 combines with J gene TRBJ2-3; TRBD2 agrees at 7 bases. The germline V gene encodes CDR1 SGHNT and CDR2 YYREEE (reference sequence). Trimming at V came to 7 bases and at J to 6 bases, leaving 14 bases not matched to a gene. The CDR3 totals 15 residues. In DNA form, the CDR3 reads TGTGCCAGCCGGGGAAGAGCGGGGCCGCCGGATACGCAGTATTTT. Amino acids: CASRGRAGPPDTQYF.

The chain carries TRBV7-2 and TRBJ2-2; a weak D match, TRBD1 (5 bases). Germline lookup yields CDR1 SGHTA and CDR2 FQGNSA. This CDR3 spans 16 amino acids. The V end lost 5 bases, the J end lost 0 bases, and 13 bases lay between the germline ends. CDR3 sequence reads: CASSRQIFANTGELFF. Here the CDR3 DNA reads TGTGCCAGCAGCCGACAGATATTCGCGAACACCGGGGAGCTGTTTTTT. The full variable domain, with the rest looked up from reference TRBV7-2 and TRBJ2-2, is GAGVSQSPSNKVTEKGKDVELRCDPISGHTALYWYRQSLGQGLEFLIYFQGNSAPDKSGLPSDRFSAERTGGSVSTLTIQRTQQEDSAVYLCASSRQIFANTGELFFGEGSRLTVL.

CDR3 nucleotides: TGTGCCACCAGCAGAGACCGACAGGGGGGAGAGACCCAGTACTTC. Translating gives CATSRDRQGGETQYF. This rearrangement joins TRBV15 to TRBJ2-5, with TRBD1 matching over 9 bases. There are 15 residues in the CDR3. The V and J ends lost 0 bases and 4 bases, in that order; junction bases with no gene match: 3. CDR1 LNHNV and CDR2 YYDKDF come from the germline V gene (reference sequence).

This chain joins TRBV6-5 and TRBJ1-2; 7 bases match TRBD1. There are 13 residues in the CDR3. Per germline, CDR1 MNHEY and CDR2 SVGAGI. Trimming took 6 bases from V and 4 from J; bases not matched to a gene: 5. The CDR3 sequence is CASSRTGVYGYTF. The CDR3 DNA is TGTGCCAGCAGCCGTACAGGGGTCTATGGCTACACCTTC.

This chain uses TRBV12-3 or TRBV12-4 with TRBJ1-5; D remains unclear. The CDR3 totals 15 residues. The V end lost 1 base, the J end lost 7 bases, and 14 bases lay between the germline ends. For the CDR3, the DNA is TGTGCCAGCAGTTTAGTGGGAGGGAATGGACAGCCCCAGCATTTT. Translation: CASSLVGGNGQPQHF.

This chain connects TRBV6-2 or TRBV6-3 to TRBJ1-1, with 8 bases fitting TRBD1. CDR1 MNHEY and CDR2 SVGEGT come from the germline V gene. The CDR3 sequence is 14 residues long. J gave up 4 bases and V 8 bases, and 9 bases lay outside the gene matches. The CDR3 DNA follows: TGTGCCAGCCTAAAGACAGGGGAGGGCACTGAAGCTTTCTTT. It codes for CASLKTGEGTEAFF.

This clonotype was recorded at least ten times. The chain employs TRBV29-1 and TRBJ1-4; TRBD1 matches at 9 bases. V lost 4 bases, J lost 8 bases, and 2 bases stayed unmatched. CDR1 and CDR2 (germline): SQVTM, ANQGSEA. This CDR3 is built from 12 residues. The CDR3 reads CSVGQGGEKLFF. CDR3 in DNA: TGCAGCGTTGGACAGGGGGGAGAAAAACTGTTTTTT. The complete variable domain, with remaining parts taken from reference TRBV29-1 and TRBJ1-4, reads SAVISQKPSRDICQRGTSLTIQCQVDSQVTMMFWYRQQPGQSLTLIATANQGSEATYESGFVIDKFPISRPNLTFSTLTVSNMSPEDSSIYLCSVGQGGEKLFFGSGTQLSVL.

The chain couples TRBV28 to TRBJ2-1, with D possibly TRBD1 on 5 matching bases. V lost 6 bases and J 6 bases, leaving 30 bases between the germline ends. This CDR3 region has 19 residues. CDR1 and CDR2 from the germline V gene are MDHEN and SYDVKM. Here the CDR3 DNA reads TGTGCCAGCAGCCACGCTAGTATAGTCAGGGTCGTAGTAGGCAATGAGCAGTTCTTC. Amino acids: CASSHASIVRVVVGNEQFF.